The clone carrying this T cell receptor beta chain has just a few counts. Its target is unknown. This record belongs to a study of blood T cells in healthy people across ages. Study-wide results and caveats: In these data, TCR beta diversity tracked strongly with naive T cell percentage.

Germline CDR1 is PRHDT and CDR2 is FYEKMQ (reference sequence). J was trimmed by 3 bases and V by 5 bases; bases with no gene match: 11. The CDR3 has 17 residues. Sample-barcoded 5' priming and a J-beta primer mix drove a second PCR of roughly 6 to 12 cycles. TCRdb itself ran the 5' RACE reads through MiXCR, one entry per CDR3 protein. The table shows around 970,000 distinct CDR3 sequences, with roughly 47% occurring only once. The TCR sequence derives from a woman aged 55-75 years in good health. The source material was blood. The chain joins TRBV13 to TRBJ2-7; 12 nucleotides align to TRBD2. The CDR3 here is CASSPQGLAGPHYEQYF. The CDR3, as DNA: TGTGCCAGCAGCCCCCAAGGACTAGCGGGACCCCACTACGAGCAGTACTTC.